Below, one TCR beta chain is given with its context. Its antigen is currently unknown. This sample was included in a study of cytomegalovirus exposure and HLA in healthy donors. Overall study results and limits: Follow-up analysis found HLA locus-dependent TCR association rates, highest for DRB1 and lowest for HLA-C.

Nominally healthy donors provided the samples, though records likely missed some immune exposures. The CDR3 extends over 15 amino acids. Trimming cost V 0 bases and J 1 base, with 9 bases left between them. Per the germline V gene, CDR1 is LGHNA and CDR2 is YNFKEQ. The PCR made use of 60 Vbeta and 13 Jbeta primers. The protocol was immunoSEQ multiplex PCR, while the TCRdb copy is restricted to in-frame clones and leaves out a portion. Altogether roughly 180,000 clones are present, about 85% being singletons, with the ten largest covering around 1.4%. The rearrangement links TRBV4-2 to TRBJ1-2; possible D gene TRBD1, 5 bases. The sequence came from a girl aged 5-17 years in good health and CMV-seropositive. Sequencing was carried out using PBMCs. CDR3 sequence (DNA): TGTGCCAGCAGCCAAGATCCGGGGGGTAACTATGGCTACACCTTC. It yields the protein CASSQDPGGNYGYTF.